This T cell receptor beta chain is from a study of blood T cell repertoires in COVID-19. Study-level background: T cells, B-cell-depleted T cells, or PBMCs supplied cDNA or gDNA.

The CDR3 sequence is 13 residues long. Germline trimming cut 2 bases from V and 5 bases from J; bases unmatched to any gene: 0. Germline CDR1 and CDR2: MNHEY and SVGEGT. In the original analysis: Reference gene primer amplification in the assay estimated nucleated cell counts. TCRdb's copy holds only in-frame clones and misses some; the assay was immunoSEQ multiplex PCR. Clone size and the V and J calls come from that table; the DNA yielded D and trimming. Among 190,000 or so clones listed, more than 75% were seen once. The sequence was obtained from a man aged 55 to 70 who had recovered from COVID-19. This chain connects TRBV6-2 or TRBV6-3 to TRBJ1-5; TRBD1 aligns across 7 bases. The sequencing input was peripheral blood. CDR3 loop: CASSYRGHQPQHF. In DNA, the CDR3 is TGTGCCAGCAGTTACAGGGGGCATCAGCCCCAGCATTTT.